The 26 T cell receptor beta chains reported below all come from one sample, sequenced in a study of graft-versus-host responses after intestinal transplantation (dated by TCRdb to about 2021). The library came from the immunoSEQ multiplex PCR assay. The immuneACCESS repertoire file appears here via TCRdb, limited to in-frame rearrangements. These files lack a portion of the clones; in checked studies, under half of the deficit traces to unresolved V genes, and the cause of the others is not known. In all, the sample holds over 85,000 clones, and about 93% of those were seen once. The top ten hold less than 0.55% of the sample. No cognate antigen is known for these TCRs. This specimen's time point label, per the study, means: cells obtained before transplantation from donor or recipient. The sample was unstimulated CD8+ T cells sorted from spleen or lymph node cells, taken before intestinal transplant. The origin of the receptors is a human donor who received an intestinal transplant.

This sequence joins TRBV11-2 and TRBJ2-1, with D unclear. CDR1 is SGHAT, CDR2 FQNNGV, per germline. The CDR3 is made up of 15 amino acids. With 3 bases removed from V and 4 bases from J, the gap between germline ends came to 13 bases. Written as DNA, the CDR3 is TGTGCCAGCAGCTTCGGAAGGCTAGTTTACAATGAGCAGTTCTTC. Translated: CASSFGRLVYNEQFF.

The genes are TRBV4-1 and TRBJ2-1; TRBD2 agrees at 8 bases. The CDR3 consists of 16 residues. The V gene's germline CDR1 is MGHRA and CDR2 YSYEKL. The V segment lost 4 bases and the J segment 0 bases; nucleotides outside the gene matches: 5. CDR3 sequence (DNA): TGCGCCAGCAGCCTTGAGCGGGAGAACTCCTACAATGAGCAGTTCTTC. Its translation is CASSLERENSYNEQFF.

The chain recombines TRBV20-1 with TRBJ1-2, with D hard to call. This CDR3 region has 10 residues. V was cut by 6 bases and J by 5 bases, with 7 bases left in between. CDR1 and CDR2 from the germline V gene are DFQATT and SNEGSKA (reference sequence). In DNA, the CDR3 is TGCAGTGCCCCAACATATGGCTACACCTTC. Protein product: CSAPTYGYTF.

The rearrangement joins TRBV27 to TRBJ2-1; 10 bases align to TRBD2. The V and J ends lost 7 bases and 6 bases, in that order; junction bases with no gene match: 6. The CDR3 runs to 14 residues. Germline V gives CDR1 MNHEY, CDR2 SMNVEV (reference sequence). The DNA of the CDR3 is TGTGCCAGCACCGGGACTAGCGTACCCAATGAGCAGTTCTTC. Encoded protein: CASTGTSVPNEQFF.

The chain has TRBV4-1 and TRBJ2-4; D not certain. V lost 1 base and J lost 0, with 13 bases in between. Germline CDR1 reads MGHRA; CDR2 reads YSYEKL. The CDR3 consists of 17 residues. In nucleotides, the CDR3 is TGCGCCAGCAGCCAAGTAGCACTACTCTTAGCCAAAAACATTCAGTACTTC. It yields the protein CASSQVALLLAKNIQYF.

Only one count was recorded for this clone. The chain uses TRBV5-4 and TRBJ1-1; 7 bases line up with TRBD1. Germline V gene data show CDR1 as SGHNT and CDR2 as YYREEE (reference sequence). The CDR3 length is 11 residues. The junction had 6 bases not matched to a gene; V was cut back by 9 bases and J by 7 bases. CDR3 coding DNA: TGTGCCACTAGACAGGGAGGTGAAGCTTTCTTT. Translation: CATRQGGEAFF.

This chain connects TRBV7-8 to TRBJ2-7, with 12 positions matching TRBD2. The CDR3 loop spans 15 amino acids. Losses at the gene ends were 4 bases for V and 4 bases for J; bases not matched to a gene: 5. CDR1 and CDR2 (germline): SGHVS, FQNEAQ. This chain's CDR3 is CASSYGLAGSYEQYF. The CDR3 nucleotides are TGTGCCAGCAGCTACGGACTAGCGGGATCTTACGAGCAGTACTTC.

V is TRBV13 and J is TRBJ2-3; 8 bases align to TRBD2. Germline assignment: CDR1 PRHDT and CDR2 FYEKMQ (reference sequence). The CDR3 loop spans 16 amino acids. Trimming cost V 5 bases and J 1 base; bases outside gene matches: 8. This chain's CDR3 is CASSLSGRGRTDTQYF. CDR3 nucleotides: TGTGCCAGCAGCCTCAGCGGGAGAGGACGCACAGATACGCAGTATTTT.

The V and J genes are TRBV12-5 and TRBJ2-7; unclear D gene. Germline V lookup: CDR1 LGHNT, CDR2 FRNRAP. The CDR3 sequence is 13 residues long. The V gene lost 2 bases and the J gene lost 8 bases, with 13 bases spanning the gap. The CDR3 reads CASGLRAQDQQYF. CDR3 nucleotides: TGTGCTAGTGGTTTGAGGGCCCAAGACCAGCAGTACTTC.

The CDR3 region is CASSLFRSTSSYEQYF. In DNA form, the CDR3 reads TGTGCCAGCAGTTTGTTTAGGAGCACCAGCTCCTACGAGCAGTACTTC. This chain links TRBV28 with TRBJ2-7; D gene ambiguous. Germline CDR1 reads MDHEN; CDR2 reads SYDVKM. This CDR3 spans 16 amino acids. Trimming pared 3 bases from V and 0 bases from J, leaving 15 bases between.

The chain links TRBV13 to TRBJ2-1; 15 nucleotides align to TRBD2. V lost 5 bases and J lost 12; bases outside the gene matches: 11. The CDR3 spans 16 residues. In germline, CDR1 is PRHDT, CDR2 FYEKMQ (reference sequence). The CDR3: CASSPGPGLAGGGQFF. The CDR3 nucleotides are TGTGCCAGCAGCCCTGGTCCGGGACTAGCGGGAGGTGGGCAGTTCTTC. Based on the CDR3 plus reference TRBV13 and TRBJ2-1, the full variable domain is AAGVIQSPRHLIKEKRETATLKCYPIPRHDTVYWYQQGPGQDPQFLISFYEKMQSDKGSIPDRFSAQQFSDYHSELNMSSLELGDSALYFCASSPGPGLAGGGQFFGPGTRLTVL.

The genes are TRBV6-6 and TRBJ2-7, with no clear D. Trimming removed 2 bases at V and 2 bases at J, with 10 bases between. The V gene's germline CDR1 is MNHNY and CDR2 SVGAGI (reference sequence). This CDR3 contains 14 residues. The CDR3 DNA reads TGTGCCAGCAGTTACCGTCAAACAACCTACGAGCAGTACTTC. Translating it yields CASSYRQTTYEQYF.

This rearrangement joins TRBV10-3 to TRBJ2-2; D is uncertain. Germline-derived CDR1 and CDR2 are ENHRY and SYGVKD. Trimming left V 2 bases short and J 6 bases short, with 7 bases between. The CDR3 sequence is 13 residues long. CDR3 DNA: TGTGCCATCAGTGAGGGGCCCGCCGGGGAGCTGTTTTTT. Amino acid sequence: CAISEGPAGELFF.

With regard to this clone: The sample has other DNA sequences that encode this CDR3 too. The genes are TRBV29-1 and TRBJ2-7; unclear D gene. The CDR3 runs to 13 residues. V dropped 3 bases and J dropped 3 bases, with 12 bases sitting between them. Germline assignment: CDR1 SQVTM and CDR2 ANQGSEA. CDR3 DNA sequence: TGCAGCGTTGAGCTGCTGGACGACTACGAGCAGTACTTC. Translating gives CSVELLDDYEQYF.

This chain connects TRBV11-2 to TRBJ1-1, with D possibly being TRBD1 (5 bases). Trimming left V 1 base short and J 11 bases short, with 14 bases between. The CDR3 length is 13 residues. In germline, CDR1 is SGHAT, CDR2 FQNNGV. As DNA, the CDR3 is TGTGCCAGCAGCTTAGGGTCAGGGCGGGATGCTTTCTTT. This encodes CASSLGSGRDAFF.

V usage is TRBV6-4 and J usage is TRBJ1-2; 7 bases fit TRBD1. After removal of 5 bases from V and 5 bases from J, the junction contained 5 bases not matched to a gene. The CDR3 extends over 13 amino acids. Germline V lookup: CDR1 MRHNA, CDR2 SNTAGT. The CDR3 spells CASSPRGLYGYTF. The CDR3 DNA follows: TGTGCCAGCAGTCCTAGGGGGCTATATGGCTACACCTTC.

The chain has TRBV28 and TRBJ2-1; TRBD2 aligns across 9 bases. There are 16 residues in the CDR3. With 3 bases clipped from V and 2 bases from J, the junction kept 5 bases outside the gene matches. Germline V CDR1 and CDR2: MDHEN, SYDVKM. The CDR3 DNA follows: TGTGCCAGCAGTTTTTGGGCGGGAGGGCCCTACAATGAGCAGTTCTTC. Translating gives CASSFWAGGPYNEQFF.

The V gene is TRBV13, the J gene TRBJ2-1, with 11 bases fitting TRBD2. Looked up from germline, CDR1 is PRHDT and CDR2 is FYEKMQ (reference sequence). This CDR3 spans 17 amino acids. V was pared by 4 bases and J by 4 bases, with 9 bases of the junction left unmatched. The CDR3 region has the DNA TGTGCCAGCAGCTCGGAACTAGCGGGAGAGGTTTACAATGAGCAGTTCTTC. Protein product: CASSSELAGEVYNEQFF.

The chain joins TRBV19 to TRBJ1-2; D is perhaps TRBD1 (5 bases). This CDR3 is built from 15 residues. Germline CDR1 LNHDA, CDR2 SQIVND (reference sequence). Trimming removed 2 bases at V and 5 bases at J, with 15 bases between. The CDR3 nucleotides are TGTGCCAGTAGTATATCCGGGGCTGGGGGTTATGGCTACACCTTC. Its translation is CASSISGAGGYGYTF.

The CDR3 DNA reads as TGTGCCAGCAGCTTCGGAGCGGACACTAGCACAGATACGCAGTATTTT. The encoded protein is CASSFGADTSTDTQYF. The chain recombines TRBV7-6 with TRBJ2-3; D possibly matches TRBD1 or TRBD2 (5 bases each). This CDR3 has 16 amino acids. Germline V gene lookup returns CDR1 SGHVS and CDR2 FNYEAQ. Trimming took off 3 bases at V and 0 bases at J, with 13 bases between the two ends.

The chain recombines TRBV30 with TRBJ1-1; no firm D call. The germline gives CDR1 GTSNPN, CDR2 SVGIG (reference sequence). Trimming left V 5 bases short and J 1 base short, with 11 bases between. The CDR3 has 13 residues. CDR3 DNA: TGTGCCTGGTCTTTAACAGAGAACACTGAAGCTTTCTTT. This encodes CAWSLTENTEAFF.

The V and J genes are TRBV6-1 and TRBJ1-1; 7 bases align to TRBD1. Losses at the gene ends were 5 bases for V and 5 bases for J; bases not matched to a gene: 11. This CDR3 spans 15 amino acids. The germline CDR1 and CDR2 sequences are MNHNS and SASEGT. CDR3 bases: TGTGCCAGCAGTAGCTACAGGGGTTTGGGGACTGAAGCTTTCTTT. Translated, it gives CASSSYRGLGTEAFF.

This CDR3 reads CASRTVATSTDTQYF. DNA for the CDR3: TGTGCCAGCAGGACCGTAGCGACTAGCACAGATACGCAGTATTTT. The V and J genes are TRBV28 and TRBJ2-3; TRBD2 might be the D (5 bases). V dropped 6 bases and J dropped 0 bases, with 13 bases sitting between them. Germline CDR1 MDHEN, CDR2 SYDVKM. The CDR3 covers 15 residues.

The chain's CDR3 is CASSDSRAPSTDTQYF. Here the CDR3 DNA reads TGCGCCAGCAGTGACAGCCGCGCCCCTAGCACAGATACGCAGTATTTT. The chain has TRBV5-1 and TRBJ2-3, with D perhaps matching TRBD1 (5 bases). Germline lookup yields CDR1 SGHRS and CDR2 YFSETQ. The CDR3 runs 16 residues. V was clipped by 5 bases and J by 0 bases, with 16 bases between them.

A word on this clone: One end of the junction does not line up with germline, which may come from a read error. The chain is built from TRBV6-4 and TRBJ1-2, with TRBD1 matching over 7 bases. Germline V gives CDR1 MRHNA, CDR2 SNTAGT. This CDR3 spans 15 amino acids. The CDR3 protein is CASSDSNPSTGPASF. The CDR3 DNA reads as TGTGCCAGCAGTGACTCGAATCCCTCGACAGGGCCCGCCTCCTTC.

This sequence joins TRBV19 and TRBJ2-3; D may correspond to TRBD1 or TRBD2 (6 bases each). The length of the CDR3 is 16 residues. Germline V CDR1 and CDR2: LNHDA, SQIVND (reference sequence). Trimming pared 3 bases from V and 1 base from J, leaving 14 bases between. For the CDR3, the DNA is TGTGCCAGTAGTATGGAGATAAGGGGGGGCACAGATACGCAGTATTTT. Its translation is CASSMEIRGGTDTQYF. Full variable domain (outside the CDR3, taken from reference TRBV19 and TRBJ2-3): DGGITQSPKYLFRKEGQNVTLSCEQNLNHDAMYWYRQDPGQGLRLIYYSQIVNDFQKGDIAEGYSVSREKKESFPLTVTSAQKNPTAFYLCASSMEIRGGTDTQYFGPGTRLTVL.